This TCR beta chain was documented in a study of blood T cell repertoires in COVID-19. Study information: The United States, Italy and Spain provided the acute and convalescent COVID-19 samples. T cells, B-cell-depleted T cells, or PBMCs provided the cDNA or gDNA that served as material.

Assay: immunoSEQ multiplex PCR; the TCRdb copy retains only in-frame clones and omits some. Counted here are about 250,000 clones, roughly 89% occurring once; the ten biggest clones make up less than 3%. With 0 bases removed from V and 4 bases from J, the gap between germline ends came to 10 bases. CDR3 length: 15 residues. The germline V gene has CDR1 MNHEY and CDR2 SVGAGI. Material for sequencing was peripheral blood. This chain joins TRBV6-5 and TRBJ1-5; D is uncertain. The origin of this receptor is a woman younger than 45 with active or convalescent COVID-19. CDR3 amino acids: CASSYSGRENQPQHF. CDR3 DNA sequence: TGTGCCAGCAGTTACTCGGGAAGGGAGAATCAGCCCCAGCATTTT.